This TCR beta chain appears in the sequencing data of a study of identifying expanded T cells in peripheral blood. Clones were read by immunoSEQ multiplex PCR, and TCRdb kept only the in-frame ones, dropping some. Seen here are 55,000 to 80,000 clones, under 85% observed once, and the top ten hold 15% to 20%. V shed 3 bases and J shed 7 bases, with 4 bases lying between them. Germline-derived CDR1 and CDR2 are KGHSH and LQKENI. This CDR3 has 11 amino acids. This clone was counted a single time. Collection occurred without any documented infections or immune events in donors. The genes are TRBV18 and TRBJ2-1; D gene ambiguous. The sequencing input was blood. The receptor comes from a person between 18 and 75 years old in good health. The CDR3 spells CASSPGNEQFF. As DNA, the CDR3 is TGTGCCAGCTCACCCGGTAATGAGCAGTTCTTC.